One and the same sample provided the 31 T cell receptor beta chains below, sequenced in a study of cytomegalovirus exposure and HLA in healthy donors. PCR primers comprised 60 Vbeta and 13 Jbeta primers. The assay was immunoSEQ multiplex PCR, and TCRdb's table has in-frame clones only and misses some. This table has some 130,000 clones, 79% appearing once. The sample comprised PBMCs. The receptors were gathered from a man between 35 and 55 years old in good health and CMV-seropositive.

The chain employs TRBV18 and TRBJ1-2; weak D call: TRBD1 (6 bases). This CDR3 is 14 amino acids long. Trimming shortened V by 5 bases and J by 1 base, and 11 bases separated the two germline ends. Germline V gene lookup returns CDR1 KGHSH and CDR2 LQKENI. This CDR3 reads CASSTRTVNYGYTF. The CDR3 DNA sequence: TGTGCCAGCTCAACACGGACAGTTAACTATGGCTACACCTTC.

This chain connects TRBV5-8 to TRBJ1-4; 10 positions match TRBD1. The V and J ends lost 2 bases and 4 bases, in that order; junction bases with no gene match: 2. This CDR3 region has 15 residues. Germline V lookup: CDR1 SGHTS, CDR2 YDEGEE. The CDR3 protein is CASSFWTGGNEKLFF. CDR3 sequence (DNA): TGTGCCAGCAGCTTCTGGACAGGGGGTAATGAAAAACTGTTTTTT. The variable domain in full, with the rest retrieved from reference TRBV5-8 and TRBJ1-4, is EAGVTQSPTHLIKTRGQQATLRCSPISGHTSVYWYQQALGLGLQFLLWYDEGEERNRGNFPPRFSGRQFPNYSSELNVNALELEDSALYLCASSFWTGGNEKLFFGSGTQLSVL.

The chain joins TRBV6-6 to TRBJ2-7; no reliable D call. The V end was cut by 11 bases, the J end by 4 bases, with 24 bases between. This CDR3 is built from 15 residues. Germline V gene data show CDR1 as MNHNY and CDR2 as SVGAGI (reference sequence). In nucleotides, the CDR3 is TGTGCCGTCTCAACTCGGGTATCAAGGAAATACGAGCAGTACTTC. Its translation: CAVSTRVSRKYEQYF.

This clone came up a few times. This chain uses TRBV19 with TRBJ2-2; perhaps TRBD2 as D (5 bases). The CDR3 loop spans 13 amino acids. CDR1 and CDR2 (germline): LNHDA, SQIVND (reference sequence). The germline V and J ends were trimmed by 7 bases and 5 bases, with 11 bases remaining between them. CDR3 coding DNA: TGTGCCAGTAACGGGGAAGTTACCGGGGAGCTGTTTTTT. It specifies CASNGEVTGELFF.

The J gene is TRBJ2-3, the V gene TRBV5-1, with D hard to call. The V end was cut by 3 bases, the J end by 2 bases, with 16 bases between. The CDR3 consists of 16 residues. CDR1 SGHRS and CDR2 YFSETQ come from the germline V gene. CDR3: CASSSLPRWATDTQYF. The CDR3 bases are TGCGCCAGCAGCTCGTTACCCCGGTGGGCCACAGATACGCAGTATTTT.

This rearrangement joins TRBV10-2 to TRBJ2-1, with 7 bases fitting TRBD2. V dropped 5 bases and J dropped 6; count of bases not matched to a gene: 10. CDR3 length equals 15 residues. Germline assignment: CDR1 WSHSY and CDR2 SAAADI. The CDR3 sequence is CASSHLAGVSNEQFF. In DNA form, the CDR3 reads TGCGCCAGCAGTCATCTGGCGGGAGTGAGCAATGAGCAGTTCTTC.

This chain joins TRBV4-1 and TRBJ2-7; 12 bases are a match to TRBD2. This CDR3 has 16 residues. The germline CDR1 and CDR2 sequences are MGHRA and YSYEKL. V lost 3 bases and J lost 0; bases outside the gene matches: 3. CDR3 sequence: CASSHPTSGSSYEQYF. CDR3 in DNA: TGCGCCAGCAGCCACCCGACTAGCGGGAGCTCCTACGAGCAGTACTTC.

Only a few counts were recorded for this clone. The rearrangement joins TRBV6-1 to TRBJ1-1, with 8 bases fitting TRBD1. The germline gives CDR1 MNHNS, CDR2 SASEGT. The CDR3 consists of 14 residues. V lost 5 bases and J lost 3; bases outside the gene matches: 5. Written as DNA, the CDR3 is TGTGCCAGCAGTCGACAGGGGTGGGACACTGAAGCTTTCTTT. Translation: CASSRQGWDTEAFF.

The chain couples TRBV28 to TRBJ1-4; maybe TRBD1 (5 bases). Germline CDR1 reads MDHEN; CDR2 reads SYDVKM. CDR3 size: 12 residues. Trimming shortened V by 5 bases and J by 8 bases, and 9 bases separated the two germline ends. The CDR3 DNA reads as TGTGCCAGCAGTCGGAGGGACGAAAAACTGTTTTTT. It specifies CASSRRDEKLFF.

The chain joins TRBV29-1 to TRBJ1-1, with TRBD1 matching 9 bases. The germline V gene has CDR1 SQVTM and CDR2 ANQGSEA. This CDR3 spans 12 amino acids. J lost 6 bases, V lost 6 bases, and 5 bases had no gene match. CDR3 sequence reads: CSVRDRGAEAFF. CDR3 bases: TGCAGCGTCCGAGACAGGGGGGCTGAAGCTTTCTTT.

The J gene is TRBJ1-2, the V gene TRBV29-1; 8 positions agree with TRBD1. Trimming removed 3 bases from V and 8 bases from J; junction bases left unmatched: 8. This CDR3 region has 13 residues. Germline CDR1 and CDR2: SQVTM and ANQGSEA. The CDR3 loop is CSVEGTGPMGYTF. Here the CDR3 DNA reads TGCAGCGTTGAGGGGACAGGCCCTATGGGCTACACCTTC.

This clone was observed a single time. The rearrangement links TRBV7-9 to TRBJ1-2; 8 bases match TRBD1. Germline CDR1 and CDR2: SEHNR and FQNEAQ (reference sequence). V shed 5 bases and J 7 bases; nucleotides not matched to a gene: 9. This CDR3 has 14 amino acids. This CDR3 reads CASSHSGQGAGYTF. The DNA of the CDR3 is TGTGCCAGCAGCCATTCAGGACAGGGTGCTGGCTACACCTTC.

CDR3 nucleotide sequence: TGTGCTGCCCTGCGTCGGGATACAAACATTCAGTACTTC. This sequence encodes CAALRRDTNIQYF. The genes are TRBV28 and TRBJ2-4; D possibly corresponds to TRBD2 (5 bases). This CDR3 region has 13 residues. CDR1 and CDR2 from the germline V gene are MDHEN and SYDVKM.

The rearrangement links TRBV11-2 to TRBJ2-1, with 11 bases fitting TRBD2. The CDR3 contains 16 residues. The V gene end was trimmed by 5 bases and the J gene end by 7 bases; junction bases not matched to a gene: 10. Germline V gives CDR1 SGHAT, CDR2 FQNNGV. CDR3 coding DNA: TGTGCCAGCAGCGAGAAGGGGCTAGCGGGAGGAAATGAGCAGTTCTTC. The encoded protein is CASSEKGLAGGNEQFF.

The chain has TRBV27 and TRBJ1-2; 12 bases are shared with TRBD1. V lost 6 bases to trimming and J lost 5 bases; unmatched junction nucleotides: 4. The length of the CDR3 is 14 residues. CDR1 and CDR2 (germline): MNHEY, SMNVEV (reference sequence). The CDR3: CASSGTGGGYGYTF. Here the CDR3 DNA reads TGTGCCAGCAGCGGGACAGGGGGCGGTTATGGCTACACCTTC.

This clone was counted a few times. The J gene is TRBJ1-1, the V gene TRBV19; TRBD1 is a possible D gene (6 bases). The CDR3 extends over 14 amino acids. Trimming cost V 5 bases and J 9 bases, with 19 bases left between them. Germline V gene sequence: CDR1 LNHDA, CDR2 SQIVND (reference sequence). This chain's CDR3 is CASSPYGTSYKAFF. CDR3 sequence (DNA): TGTGCCAGTAGTCCCTACGGGACATCTTATAAAGCTTTCTTT.

The chain carries TRBV27 and TRBJ1-5, with TRBD1 as a possible D gene (6 bases). This CDR3 contains 16 residues. The V and J ends lost 0 bases and 1 base respectively, with 10 bases between them. Germline V gene sequence: CDR1 MNHEY, CDR2 SMNVEV (reference sequence). CDR3 loop: CASSLSSGESNQPQHF. The CDR3 DNA is TGTGCCAGCAGTTTATCCTCAGGGGAAAGCAATCAGCCCCAGCATTTT.

The J gene is TRBJ1-6, the V gene TRBV15, with D unclear. In germline, CDR1 is LNHNV, CDR2 YYDKDF (reference sequence). The CDR3 is made up of 14 amino acids. V lost 2 bases to trimming and J lost 8 bases, with 10 bases between them. Written as DNA, the CDR3 is TGTGCCACCAGCAGAAGGGAGTACGATTCACCCCTCCACTTT. Translated, it gives CATSRREYDSPLHF.

This rearrangement joins TRBV5-1 to TRBJ2-2; 7 bases match TRBD1. CDR3 length: 17 residues. The germline gives CDR1 SGHRS, CDR2 YFSETQ. V lost 2 bases, J lost 2 bases, and 9 bases stayed unmatched. DNA for the CDR3: TGCGCCAGCAGCTTTGGTCCGGGACAGAGTAACACCGGGGAGCTGTTTTTT. Residues: CASSFGPGQSNTGELFF.

The sample holds one count of this clone. CDR3: CASSLRGTGRSEAFF. The CDR3 DNA reads as TGTGCCAGCAGCTTACGGGGAACGGGGAGGTCTGAAGCTTTCTTT. This chain joins TRBV13 and TRBJ1-1, with D uncertain. In germline, CDR1 is PRHDT, CDR2 FYEKMQ (reference sequence). The CDR3 spans 15 residues. Trimming cost V 2 bases and J 6 bases, with 16 bases left between them.

Worth noting for this clone: At one end, the junction sequence differs from germline, possibly due to a read error. The chain employs TRBV7-9 and TRBJ2-7; the match to TRBD1 covers 7 bases. The CDR3 is made up of 15 amino acids. Germline-derived CDR1 and CDR2 are SEHNR and FQNEAQ (reference sequence). As DNA, the CDR3 is TGTTCCAGCAGCTCATCCGGGACAGAAGATTACGAGCAGTACTTC. Translation: CSSSSSGTEDYEQYF.

V usage is TRBV10-2 and J usage is TRBJ2-1; 11 positions match TRBD2. Germline CDR1 WSHSY, CDR2 SAAADI. The V segment lost 8 bases and the J segment 4 bases; nucleotides outside the gene matches: 7. There are 15 residues in the CDR3. Here the CDR3 reads CASATGTSGYNEQFF. The CDR3 DNA reads as TGCGCCAGCGCCACCGGGACTAGCGGATACAATGAGCAGTTCTTC.

V is TRBV7-9 and J is TRBJ1-6, with a weak D call TRBD1 (6 bases). Trimming removed 2 bases from V and 7 bases from J, with 12 bases in between. This CDR3 is built from 15 residues. Looked up from germline, CDR1 is SEHNR and CDR2 is FQNEAQ (reference sequence). CDR3 residues: CASSLLSGENSPLHF. CDR3 sequence (DNA): TGTGCCAGCAGCTTATTGTCAGGGGAAAATTCACCCCTCCACTTT. Combining the CDR3 with reference TRBV7-9 and TRBJ1-6 gives the whole variable domain DTGVSQNPRHKITKRGQNVTFRCDPISEHNRLYWYRQTLGQGPEFLTYFQNEAQLEKSRLLSDRFSAERPKGSFSTLEIQRTEQGDSAMYLCASSLLSGENSPLHFGNGTRLTVT.

V and J are TRBV16 and TRBJ2-1, with 8 bases aligning to TRBD1. Germline V gene lookup returns CDR1 KGHSY and CDR2 FQNENV. The length of the CDR3 is 15 residues. The junction had 6 bases not matched to a gene; V was cut back by 0 bases and J by 8 bases. CDR3 in DNA: TGTGCCAGCAGCCAATCGCAGGGGGCCCTCGATGAGCAGTTCTTC. Amino acid sequence: CASSQSQGALDEQFF. The variable domain in full, completed from reference TRBV16 and TRBJ2-1, reads GEEVAQTPKHLVRGEGQKAKLYCAPIKGHSYVFWYQQVLKNEFKFLISFQNENVFDETGMPKERFSAKCLPNSPCSLEIQATKLEDSAVYFCASSQSQGALDEQFFGPGTRLTVL.

The CDR3 coding sequence is TGTGCCAGCAGTCCCTTCCGGACAGTTACCGGGGAGCTGTTTTTT. Amino acids: CASSPFRTVTGELFF. The gene calls are TRBV27 and TRBJ2-2; the D gene is possibly TRBD1 (6 bases). Germline CDR1 and CDR2: MNHEY and SMNVEV (reference sequence). The CDR3 consists of 15 residues. Trimming took 5 bases from V and 5 from J, leaving 15 bases between them.

This clone was recorded once. The CDR3 reads CATSKTGTGGVGEFF. CDR3 in DNA: TGTGCCACCAGCAAAACCGGGACAGGGGGCGTTGGTGAGTTCTTC. This rearrangement joins TRBV15 to TRBJ2-1, with 12 bases identical to TRBD1. Germline CDR1 reads LNHNV; CDR2 reads YYDKDF (reference sequence). The V segment lost 4 bases and the J segment 14 bases; nucleotides outside the gene matches: 12. The CDR3 spans 15 residues.

This clone showed up just once. Other DNA variants within this sample encode the same CDR3. The gene calls are TRBV30 and TRBJ1-4; D ambiguous. Germline V gives CDR1 GTSNPN, CDR2 SVGIG (reference sequence). The V and J ends lost 1 base and 7 bases respectively, with 16 bases between them. The CDR3 covers 15 residues. The CDR3 nucleotides read TGTGCCTGGAGTGATGACGTTCTCTCAGGTGAAAAACTGTTTTTT. Translation: CAWSDDVLSGEKLFF.

This chain joins TRBV4-1 and TRBJ1-6, with D unclear. Trimming took off 0 bases at V and 9 bases at J, with 18 bases between the two ends. This CDR3 spans 17 amino acids. Germline V gene sequence: CDR1 MGHRA, CDR2 YSYEKL. The chain's CDR3 is CASSQEGSRGGGSPLHF. The CDR3 DNA is TGCGCCAGCAGCCAAGAGGGGAGCCGGGGAGGTGGTTCACCCCTCCACTTT.

V usage is TRBV5-5 and J usage is TRBJ1-4, with D perhaps TRBD1 (6 bases). The CDR3 has 13 amino acids. The germline V gene encodes CDR1 SGHKS and CDR2 YYEKEE (reference sequence). Trimming removed 5 bases from V and 5 bases from J, with 10 bases in between. CDR3 amino acids: CASRDRLNEKLFF. The CDR3 DNA sequence: TGTGCCAGCAGGGACAGACTGAATGAAAAACTGTTTTTT.

The chain carries TRBV28 and TRBJ2-7; D is possibly TRBD2 (6 bases). The CDR3 has 13 amino acids. The ends were cut back, 7 bases at V and 3 bases at J, with 13 bases in the middle. Germline CDR1 reads MDHEN; CDR2 reads SYDVKM. This chain's CDR3 is CASTRENGYEQYF. The CDR3 DNA is TGTGCCAGCACCCGGGAGAATGGCTACGAGCAGTACTTC.

The gene calls are TRBV6-1 and TRBJ2-1; TRBD2 agrees at 7 bases. The germline gives CDR1 MNHNS, CDR2 SASEGT. Trimming took 2 bases from V and 10 from J; bases not matched to a gene: 5. The CDR3 is made up of 13 amino acids. CDR3 loop: CASSESGEGEQFF. The DNA of the CDR3 is TGTGCCAGCAGTGAATCGGGGGAGGGAGAGCAGTTCTTC.